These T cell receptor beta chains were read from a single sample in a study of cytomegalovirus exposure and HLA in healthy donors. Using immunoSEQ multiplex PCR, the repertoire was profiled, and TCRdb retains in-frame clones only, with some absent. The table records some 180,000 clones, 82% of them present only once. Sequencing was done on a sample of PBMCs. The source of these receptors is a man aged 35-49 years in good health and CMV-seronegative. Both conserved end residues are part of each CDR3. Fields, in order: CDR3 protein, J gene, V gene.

CDR3 protein: CASSLADRSYEQYF
J gene: TRBJ2-7
V gene: TRBV7-9

CDR3 protein: CASSLGTGGSNQPQHF
J gene: TRBJ1-5
V gene: TRBV18

CDR3 protein: CASADRDSGGGANVLTF
J gene: TRBJ2-6
V gene: TRBV5-6

CDR3 protein: CASSASFGTLTGYTF
J gene: TRBJ1-2
V gene: TRBV25-1

CDR3 protein: CATENLAGEETQYF
J gene: TRBJ2-5
V gene: TRBV2

CDR3 protein: CSVAVAPSSYNEQFF
J gene: TRBJ2-1
V gene: TRBV29-1

CDR3 protein: CASSEAPFYEQYF
J gene: TRBJ2-7
V gene: TRBV6-1

CDR3 protein: CASSADRGTYEQYF
J gene: TRBJ2-7
V gene: TRBV5-4

CDR3 protein: CASSLISPGNNEKLFF
J gene: TRBJ1-4
V gene: TRBV28

CDR3 protein: CASSVAGGRIEKLFF
J gene: TRBJ1-4
V gene: TRBV9

CDR3 protein: CASSKGQGIGEQYF
J gene: TRBJ2-7
V gene: TRBV11-2

CDR3 protein: CASSAYRGANVLTF
J gene: TRBJ2-6
V gene: TRBV7-2

CDR3 protein: CASSAPGQQTNNEQFF
J gene: TRBJ2-1
V gene: TRBV7-2

CDR3 protein: CASSDILAGSYNEQFF
J gene: TRBJ2-1
V gene: TRBV25-1

CDR3 protein: CARITPGTNYGYTF
J gene: TRBJ1-2
V gene: TRBV5-3

CDR3 protein: CASSLSFGATNTEAFF
J gene: TRBJ1-1
V gene: TRBV27

CDR3 protein: CASRYGLAGSYEQYF
J gene: TRBJ2-7
V gene: TRBV7-3

CDR3 protein: CASSYSTHTLLNAQYF
J gene: TRBJ2-3
V gene: TRBV6-5

CDR3 protein: CASSSGVQVYEQYF
J gene: TRBJ2-7
V gene: TRBV11-3

CDR3 protein: CASSQVGLKDEQFF
J gene: TRBJ2-1
V gene: TRBV4-2

CDR3 protein: CASSKGQGTDGYTF
J gene: TRBJ1-2
V gene: TRBV21-1

CDR3 protein: CASGGQGANYGYTF
J gene: TRBJ1-2
V gene: TRBV6-5

CDR3 protein: CASRTGPYPETQYF
J gene: TRBJ2-5
V gene: TRBV2

CDR3 protein: CASSENAGGPYEQYF
J gene: TRBJ2-7
V gene: TRBV2

CDR3 protein: CASSPPGAEAFF
J gene: TRBJ1-1
V gene: TRBV7-3

CDR3 protein: CAWRKVGGGYEQYF
J gene: TRBJ2-7
V gene: TRBV30

CDR3 protein: CASSLSGISPPTQYF
J gene: TRBJ2-5
V gene: TRBV2

CDR3 protein: CASSIRASGGATEQFF
J gene: TRBJ2-1
V gene: TRBV19

CDR3 protein: CASSLAEHSGNTIYF
J gene: TRBJ1-3
V gene: TRBV5-4

CDR3 protein: CASSFGPGTRNTEAFF
J gene: TRBJ1-1
V gene: TRBV4-1

CDR3 protein: CASGSGSSYEQYF
J gene: TRBJ2-7
V gene: TRBV6-5

CDR3 protein: CASSLSRGLAGPGGTYEQYF
J gene: TRBJ2-7
V gene: TRBV27

CDR3 protein: CASSPPRAGTDTQYF
J gene: TRBJ2-3
V gene: TRBV4-2

CDR3 protein: CASSDSTGGNSPLHF
J gene: TRBJ1-6
V gene: TRBV6-4

CDR3 protein: CASRPTGTGWYEQYF
J gene: TRBJ2-7
V gene: TRBV6-5

CDR3 protein: CASSRSGTGDLYGYTF
J gene: TRBJ1-2
V gene: TRBV28

CDR3 protein: CASSPSGSYTDTQYF
J gene: TRBJ2-3
V gene: TRBV6-5

CDR3 protein: CASTWAGTGGIGELFF
J gene: TRBJ2-2
V gene: TRBV28

CDR3 protein: CASSETRTGFGYEQYF
J gene: TRBJ2-7
V gene: TRBV6-1

CDR3 protein: CASSLTGGSYEQYF
J gene: TRBJ2-7
V gene: TRBV19

CDR3 protein: CASSLQQGTNSPLHF
J gene: TRBJ1-6
V gene: TRBV7-9

CDR3 protein: CASSQGSTGIYGYTF
J gene: TRBJ1-2
V gene: TRBV4-1

CDR3 protein: CASSLGQANYGYTF
J gene: TRBJ1-2
V gene: TRBV5-1

CDR3 protein: CASSLRGLAGGLFF
J gene: TRBJ2-1
V gene: TRBV7-2

CDR3 protein: CASSLFSGGGTEAFF
J gene: TRBJ1-1
V gene: TRBV5-1

CDR3 protein: CASSFRQGIGEAFF
J gene: TRBJ1-1
V gene: TRBV28

CDR3 protein: CASSYSRRGHGYTF
J gene: TRBJ1-2
V gene: TRBV6-5

CDR3 protein: CASSDRASGGTDTQYF
J gene: TRBJ2-3
V gene: TRBV2

CDR3 protein: CASSLHRRVQETQYF
J gene: TRBJ2-5
V gene: TRBV11-1

CDR3 protein: CASSVEGLANTEAFF
J gene: TRBJ1-1
V gene: TRBV2

CDR3 protein: CASSYHEVQYF
J gene: TRBJ2-7
V gene: TRBV7-2

CDR3 protein: CASRGTASNQPQHF
J gene: TRBJ1-5
V gene: TRBV6-5

CDR3 protein: CASSFVGQGDGYTF
J gene: TRBJ1-2
V gene: TRBV7-9

CDR3 protein: CASSYERDTQYF
J gene: TRBJ2-3
V gene: TRBV18

CDR3 protein: CASSVVRASGGQTYEQYF
J gene: TRBJ2-7
V gene: TRBV7-2